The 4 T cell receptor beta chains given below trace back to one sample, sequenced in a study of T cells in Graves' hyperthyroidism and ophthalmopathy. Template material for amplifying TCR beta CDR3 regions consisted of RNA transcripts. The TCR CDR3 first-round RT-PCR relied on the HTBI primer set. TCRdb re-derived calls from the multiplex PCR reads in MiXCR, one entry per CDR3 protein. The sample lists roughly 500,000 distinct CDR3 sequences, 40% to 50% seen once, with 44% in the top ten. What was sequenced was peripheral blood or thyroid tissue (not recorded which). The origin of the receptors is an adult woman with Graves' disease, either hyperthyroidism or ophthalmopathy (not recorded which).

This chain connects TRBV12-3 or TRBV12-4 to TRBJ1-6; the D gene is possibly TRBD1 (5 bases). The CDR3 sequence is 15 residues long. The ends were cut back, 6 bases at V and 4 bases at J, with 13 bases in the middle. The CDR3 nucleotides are TGTGCCAGCAGCAGAGGAGGGGCATATAATTCACCCCTCCACTTT. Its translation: CASSRGGAYNSPLHF.

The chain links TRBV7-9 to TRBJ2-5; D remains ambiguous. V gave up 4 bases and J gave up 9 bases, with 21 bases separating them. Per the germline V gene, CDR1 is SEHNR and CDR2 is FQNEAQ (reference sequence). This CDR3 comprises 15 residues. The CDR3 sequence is CASSSDGYSNQPQYF. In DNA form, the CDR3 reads TGTGCCAGCAGCTCTGACGGTTATAGCAATCAGCCCCAGTACTTC.

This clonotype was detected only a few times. CDR3 sequence reads: CAVGGGSGDRDSETQYF. The DNA of the CDR3 is TGTGCCGTCGGGGGCGGCAGTGGAGACCGGGACTCCGAGACCCAGTACTTC. The genes are TRBV15 and TRBJ2-5, with D perhaps matching TRBD1 or TRBD2 (6 bases each). The CDR3 totals 17 residues. CDR1 and CDR2 (germline): LNHNV, YYDKDF (reference sequence). The V and J ends lost 11 bases and 5 bases respectively, with 30 bases between them.

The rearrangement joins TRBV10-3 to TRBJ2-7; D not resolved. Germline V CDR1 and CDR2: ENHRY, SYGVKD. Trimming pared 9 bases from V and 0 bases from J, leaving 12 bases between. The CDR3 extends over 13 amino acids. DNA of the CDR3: TGTGCCATGCAGGATCACAGCTCCTACGAGCAGTACTTC. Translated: CAMQDHSSYEQYF.